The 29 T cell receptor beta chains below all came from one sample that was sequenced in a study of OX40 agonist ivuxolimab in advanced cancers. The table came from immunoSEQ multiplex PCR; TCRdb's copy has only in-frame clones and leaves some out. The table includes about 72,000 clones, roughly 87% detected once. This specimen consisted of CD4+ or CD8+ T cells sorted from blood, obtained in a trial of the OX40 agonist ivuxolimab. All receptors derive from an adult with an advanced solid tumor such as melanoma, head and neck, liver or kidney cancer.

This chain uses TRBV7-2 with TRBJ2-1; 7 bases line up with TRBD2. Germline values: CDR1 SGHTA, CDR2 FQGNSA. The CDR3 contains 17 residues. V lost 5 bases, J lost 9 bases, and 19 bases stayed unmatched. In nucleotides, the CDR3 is TGTGCCAGCAGCCTACTAGCAAGGGCCAAGCGGGAAAGTGAGCAGTTCTTC. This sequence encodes CASSLLARAKRESEQFF.

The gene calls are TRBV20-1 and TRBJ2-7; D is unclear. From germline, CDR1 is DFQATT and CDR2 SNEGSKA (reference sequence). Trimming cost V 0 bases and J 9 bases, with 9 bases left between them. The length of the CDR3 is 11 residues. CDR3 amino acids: CSAREGLRQYF. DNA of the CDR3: TGCAGTGCTAGAGAAGGGTTGCGGCAGTACTTC.

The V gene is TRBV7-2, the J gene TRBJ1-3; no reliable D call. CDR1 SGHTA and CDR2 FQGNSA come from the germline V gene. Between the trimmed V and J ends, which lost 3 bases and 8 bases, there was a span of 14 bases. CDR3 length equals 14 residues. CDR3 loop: CASSFDGPRDTIYF. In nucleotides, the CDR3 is TGTGCCAGCAGCTTTGACGGGCCCCGGGACACCATATATTTT.

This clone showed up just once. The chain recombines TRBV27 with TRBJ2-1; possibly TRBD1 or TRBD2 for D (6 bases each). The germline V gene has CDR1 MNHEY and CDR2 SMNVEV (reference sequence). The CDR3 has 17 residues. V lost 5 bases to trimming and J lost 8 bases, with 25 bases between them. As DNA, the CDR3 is TGTGCCAGCAGTCGAAAAAAGGGGGGAGTTTCGAGCTATGAGCAGTTCTTC. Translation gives CASSRKKGGVSSYEQFF.

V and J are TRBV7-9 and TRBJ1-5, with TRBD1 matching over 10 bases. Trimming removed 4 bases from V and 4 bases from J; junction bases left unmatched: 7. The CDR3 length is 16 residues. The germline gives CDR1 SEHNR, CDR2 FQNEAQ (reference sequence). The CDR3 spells CASSSPGQGLNQPQHF. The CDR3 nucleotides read TGTGCCAGCAGCTCCCCGGGACAGGGGTTGAATCAGCCCCAGCATTTT.

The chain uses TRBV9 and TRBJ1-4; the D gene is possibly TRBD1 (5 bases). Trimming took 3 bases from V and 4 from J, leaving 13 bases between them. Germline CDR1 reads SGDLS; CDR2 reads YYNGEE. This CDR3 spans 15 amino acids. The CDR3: CASSAFGHNNEKLFF. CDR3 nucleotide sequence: TGTGCCAGCAGCGCCTTCGGACATAATAATGAAAAACTGTTTTTT.

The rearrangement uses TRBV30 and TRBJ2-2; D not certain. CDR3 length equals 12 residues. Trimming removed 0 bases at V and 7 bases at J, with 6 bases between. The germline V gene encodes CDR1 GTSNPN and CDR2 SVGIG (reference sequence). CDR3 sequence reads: CAWSVTVGELFF. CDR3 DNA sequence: TGTGCCTGGAGTGTAACCGTCGGGGAGCTGTTTTTT.

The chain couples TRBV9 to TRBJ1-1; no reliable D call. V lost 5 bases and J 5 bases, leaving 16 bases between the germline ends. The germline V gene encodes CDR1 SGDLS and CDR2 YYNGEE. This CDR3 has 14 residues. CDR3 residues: CASSLKMGITEAFF. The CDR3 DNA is TGTGCCAGCAGTCTCAAAATGGGTATAACTGAAGCTTTCTTT.

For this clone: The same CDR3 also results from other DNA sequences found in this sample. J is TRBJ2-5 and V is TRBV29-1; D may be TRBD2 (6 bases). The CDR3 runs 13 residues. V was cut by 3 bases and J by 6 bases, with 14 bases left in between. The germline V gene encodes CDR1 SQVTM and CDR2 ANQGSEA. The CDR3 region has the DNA TGCAGCGTTGAGGGGGGAACGGGAAAGACCCAGTACTTC. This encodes CSVEGGTGKTQYF.

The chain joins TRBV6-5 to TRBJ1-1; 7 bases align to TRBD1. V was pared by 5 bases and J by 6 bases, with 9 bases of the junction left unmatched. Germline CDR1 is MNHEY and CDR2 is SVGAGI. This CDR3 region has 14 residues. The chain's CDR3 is CASSQQRGQSEAFF. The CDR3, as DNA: TGTGCCAGCAGTCAACAGAGGGGACAGTCTGAAGCTTTCTTT.

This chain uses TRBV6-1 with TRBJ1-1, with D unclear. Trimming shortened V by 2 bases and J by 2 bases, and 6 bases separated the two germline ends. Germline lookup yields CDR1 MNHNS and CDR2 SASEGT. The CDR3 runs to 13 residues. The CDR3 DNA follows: TGTGCCAGCAGTGAACAACCCAACACTGAAGCTTTCTTT. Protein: CASSEQPNTEAFF.

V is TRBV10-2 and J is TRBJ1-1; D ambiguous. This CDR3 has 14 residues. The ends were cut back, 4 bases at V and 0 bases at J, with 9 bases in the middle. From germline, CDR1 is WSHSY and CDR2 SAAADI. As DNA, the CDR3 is TGCGCCAGCAGTGTTAGCAGATTGAACACTGAAGCTTTCTTT. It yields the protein CASSVSRLNTEAFF.

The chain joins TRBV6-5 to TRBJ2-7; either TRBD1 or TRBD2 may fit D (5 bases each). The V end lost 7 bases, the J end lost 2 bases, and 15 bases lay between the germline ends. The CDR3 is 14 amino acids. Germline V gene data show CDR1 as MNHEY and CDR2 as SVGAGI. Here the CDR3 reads CASKVGAETYEQYF. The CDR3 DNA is TGTGCCAGCAAGGTCGGGGCTGAGACCTACGAGCAGTACTTC.

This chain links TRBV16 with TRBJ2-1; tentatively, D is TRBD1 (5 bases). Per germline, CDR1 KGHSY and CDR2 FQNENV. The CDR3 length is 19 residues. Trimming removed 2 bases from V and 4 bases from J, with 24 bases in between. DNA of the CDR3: TGTGCCAGCAGCCAACGTAATGACGAAGGCAGGGTAAATTACAATGAGCAGTTCTTC. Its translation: CASSQRNDEGRVNYNEQFF.

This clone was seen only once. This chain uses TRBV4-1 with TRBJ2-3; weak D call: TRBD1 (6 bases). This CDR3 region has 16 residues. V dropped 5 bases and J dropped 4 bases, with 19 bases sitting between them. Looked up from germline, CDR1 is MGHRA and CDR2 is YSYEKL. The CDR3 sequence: CASSGGRGYYADTQYF. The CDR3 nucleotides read TGCGCCAGCAGCGGCGGAAGGGGGTACTATGCAGATACGCAGTATTTT.

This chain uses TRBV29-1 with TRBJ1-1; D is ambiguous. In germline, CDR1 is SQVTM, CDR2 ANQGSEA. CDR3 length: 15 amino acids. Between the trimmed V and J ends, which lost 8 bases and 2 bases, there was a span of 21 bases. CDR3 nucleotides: TGCAGCTCCTCCTTGGGGAATATAGGTAACACTGAAGCTTTCTTT. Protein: CSSSLGNIGNTEAFF.

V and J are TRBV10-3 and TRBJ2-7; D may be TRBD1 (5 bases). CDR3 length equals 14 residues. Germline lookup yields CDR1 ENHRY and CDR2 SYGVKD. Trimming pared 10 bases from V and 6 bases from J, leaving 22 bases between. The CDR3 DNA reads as TGTGCCACCGGGCCGGGCCCACAGGTTGGCGAGCAGTACTTC. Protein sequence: CATGPGPQVGEQYF.

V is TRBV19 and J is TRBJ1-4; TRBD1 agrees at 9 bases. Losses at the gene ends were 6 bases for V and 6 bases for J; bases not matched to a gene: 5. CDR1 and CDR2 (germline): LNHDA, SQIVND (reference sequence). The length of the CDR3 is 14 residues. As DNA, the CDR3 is TGTGCCAGTAGGCCGGGACAGGGCGATGAAAAACTGTTTTTT. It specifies CASRPGQGDEKLFF.

The CDR3 sequence is CASRPRQGGSPLHF. Here the CDR3 DNA reads TGTGCCAGCAGGCCTAGGCAGGGGGGTTCACCCCTCCACTTT. The rearrangement uses TRBV6-5 and TRBJ1-6, with 7 bases fitting TRBD1. The V segment lost 6 bases and the J segment 9 bases; nucleotides outside the gene matches: 8. The CDR3 runs 14 residues. The germline V gene encodes CDR1 MNHEY and CDR2 SVGAGI.

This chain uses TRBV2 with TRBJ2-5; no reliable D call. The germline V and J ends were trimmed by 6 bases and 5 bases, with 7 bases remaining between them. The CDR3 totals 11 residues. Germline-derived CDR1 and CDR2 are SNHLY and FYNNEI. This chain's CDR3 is CASRGRETQYF. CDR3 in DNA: TGTGCCAGCAGGGGCAGGGAGACCCAGTACTTC.

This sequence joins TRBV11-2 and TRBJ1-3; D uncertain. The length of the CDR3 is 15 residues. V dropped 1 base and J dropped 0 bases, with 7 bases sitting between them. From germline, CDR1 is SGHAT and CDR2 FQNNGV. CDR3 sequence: CASSLGGSSGNTIYF. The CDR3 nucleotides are TGTGCCAGCAGCTTAGGAGGTAGCTCTGGAAACACCATATATTTT.

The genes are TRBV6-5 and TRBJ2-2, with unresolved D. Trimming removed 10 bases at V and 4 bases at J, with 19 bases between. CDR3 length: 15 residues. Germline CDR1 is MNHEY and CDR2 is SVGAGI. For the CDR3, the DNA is TGTGCCACCTCCATAGCTGGCGGAACCACCGGGGAGCTGTTTTTT. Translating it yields CATSIAGGTTGELFF.

The CDR3 is CASSLRTGWGGDTQYF. The CDR3, as DNA: TGTGCCAGCAGCCTCCGGACAGGGTGGGGAGGGGATACGCAGTATTTT. The rearrangement uses TRBV9 and TRBJ2-3; a weak D match, TRBD1 (8 bases). The CDR3 consists of 16 residues. The germline V gene encodes CDR1 SGDLS and CDR2 YYNGEE. The V end was cut by 4 bases, the J end by 6 bases, with 21 bases between.

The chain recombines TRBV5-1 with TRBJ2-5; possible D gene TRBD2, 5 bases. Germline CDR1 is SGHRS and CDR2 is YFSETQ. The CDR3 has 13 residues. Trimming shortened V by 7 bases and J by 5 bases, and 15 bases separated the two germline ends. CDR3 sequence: CASSAGLGETQYF. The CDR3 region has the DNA TGCGCCAGCTCGGCGGGCCTGGGGGAGACCCAGTACTTC.

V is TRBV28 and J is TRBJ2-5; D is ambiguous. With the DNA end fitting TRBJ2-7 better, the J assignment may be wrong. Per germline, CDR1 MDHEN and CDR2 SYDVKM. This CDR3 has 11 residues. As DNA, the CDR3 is TGTGCCAGCAGCCGAGCCTACGAGCAGTACTTC. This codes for CASSRAYEQYF.

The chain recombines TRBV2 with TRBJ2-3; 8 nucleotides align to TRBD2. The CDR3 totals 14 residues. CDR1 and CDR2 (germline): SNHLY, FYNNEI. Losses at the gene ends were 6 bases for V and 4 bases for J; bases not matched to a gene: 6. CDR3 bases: TGTGCCAGCAGGCTGGGACTAGACGCAGATACGCAGTATTTT. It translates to CASRLGLDADTQYF.

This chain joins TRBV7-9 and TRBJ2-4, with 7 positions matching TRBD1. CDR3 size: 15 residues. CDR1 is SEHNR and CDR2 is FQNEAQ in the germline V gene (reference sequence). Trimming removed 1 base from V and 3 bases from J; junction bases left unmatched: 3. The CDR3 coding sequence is TGTGCCAGCAGCTTAGGGGACAGCTACAAAAACATTCAGTACTTC. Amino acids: CASSLGDSYKNIQYF.

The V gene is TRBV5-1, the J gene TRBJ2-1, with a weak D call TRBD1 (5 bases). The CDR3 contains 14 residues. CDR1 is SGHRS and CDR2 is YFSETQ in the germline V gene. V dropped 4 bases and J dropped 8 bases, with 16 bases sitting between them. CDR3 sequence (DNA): TGCGCCAGCAGCCGGTCGGGCAGGGTTGATGAGCAGTTCTTC. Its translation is CASSRSGRVDEQFF.

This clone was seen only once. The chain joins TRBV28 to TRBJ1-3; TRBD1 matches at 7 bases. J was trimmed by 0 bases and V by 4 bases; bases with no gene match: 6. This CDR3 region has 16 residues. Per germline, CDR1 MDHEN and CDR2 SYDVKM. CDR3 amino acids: CASSSTGVGSGNTIYF. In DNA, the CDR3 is TGTGCCAGCAGTTCAACAGGGGTAGGCTCTGGAAACACCATATATTTT. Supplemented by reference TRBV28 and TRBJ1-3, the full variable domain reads DVKVTQSSRYLVKRTGEKVFLECVQDMDHENMFWYRQDPGLGLRLIYFSYDVKMKEKGDIPEGYSVSREKKERFSLILESASTNQTSMYLCASSSTGVGSGNTIYFGEGSWLTVV.